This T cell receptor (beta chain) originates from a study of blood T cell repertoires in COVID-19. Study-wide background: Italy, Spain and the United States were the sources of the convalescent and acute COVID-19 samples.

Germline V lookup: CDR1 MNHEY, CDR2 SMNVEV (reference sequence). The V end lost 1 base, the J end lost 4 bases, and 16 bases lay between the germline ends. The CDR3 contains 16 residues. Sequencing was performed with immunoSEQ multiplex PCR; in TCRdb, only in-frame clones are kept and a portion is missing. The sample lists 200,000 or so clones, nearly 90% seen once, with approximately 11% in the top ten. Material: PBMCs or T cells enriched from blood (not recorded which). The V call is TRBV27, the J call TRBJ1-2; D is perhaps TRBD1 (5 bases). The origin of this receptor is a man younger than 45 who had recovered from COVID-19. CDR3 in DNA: TGTGCCAGCAGTTTATGGGGTCAGGGTGGTTCCTATGGCTACACCTTC. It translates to CASSLWGQGGSYGYTF.